This TCR beta chain was identified in a study of CD8 T cells in Susac syndrome. Overall study: At the time of blood draw, patients with Susac syndrome were therapy-naive, receiving corticosteroids, or receiving intravenous immunoglobulin alone. Study conclusions and caveats: Clonal expansion was not seen in any Susac syndrome CD4+ T cell repertoire.

TEMRA cells were enriched by FACS, while CD8+ and CD4+ T cells were obtained through a negative isolation that was performed magnetically. A word on this clonotype: Its antigen is undetermined.

CDR1 is SNHLY, CDR2 FYNNEI, per germline. With 4 bases clipped from V and 4 bases from J, the junction kept 3 bases outside the gene matches. The CDR3 runs to 15 residues. After extraction with the RNeasy kit, about 0.5 to 1 ug of the RNA was reverse transcribed using random hexamers. The method of amplification for TCR beta CDR3 was immunoSEQ multiplex PCR, covering 54 Vbeta and 13 Jbeta. TCRdb reprocessed the immunoSEQ multiplex PCR reads via MiXCR and lists one record per CDR3 protein. The table includes some 170,000 distinct CDR3 sequences, about 93% detected once. The TCR was taken from a human donor with Susac syndrome. The sequenced sample consisted of CD4+ T cells from PBMCs. The chain carries TRBV2 and TRBJ2-1; 11 positions match TRBD2. CDR3 in amino acids: CASSGLAGGYNEQFF. The CDR3 nucleotides read TGTGCCAGCAGTGGCCTAGCGGGGGGTTACAATGAGCAGTTCTTC.